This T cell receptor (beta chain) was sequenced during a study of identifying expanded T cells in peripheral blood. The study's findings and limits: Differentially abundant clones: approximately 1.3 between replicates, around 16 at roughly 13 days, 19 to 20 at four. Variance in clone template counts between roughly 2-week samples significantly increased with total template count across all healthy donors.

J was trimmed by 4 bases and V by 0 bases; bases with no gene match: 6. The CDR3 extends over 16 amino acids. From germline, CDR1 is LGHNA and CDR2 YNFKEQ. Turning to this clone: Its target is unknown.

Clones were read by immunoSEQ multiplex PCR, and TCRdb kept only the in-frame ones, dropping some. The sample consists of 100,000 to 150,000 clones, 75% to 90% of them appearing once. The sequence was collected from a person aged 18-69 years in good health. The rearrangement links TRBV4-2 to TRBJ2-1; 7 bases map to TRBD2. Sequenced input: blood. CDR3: CASSQEAPSGYNEQFF. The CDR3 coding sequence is TGTGCCAGCAGCCAAGAGGCCCCTAGCGGATACAATGAGCAGTTCTTC.